This T cell receptor beta chain came from a study of blood T cells in healthy people across ages. Study findings and constraints: Estimated diversity, derived from one million T cells, was regarded as an underestimate.

Deletions cut 4 bases from V and 14 bases from J, with 9 bases between. The CDR3 has 11 residues. The germline CDR1 and CDR2 sequences are SGHTA and FQGNSA. Next came a second PCR, run for about 6 to 11 cycles, which used a sample-barcoded 5' primer along with a J-beta primer mix. In TCRdb, the 5' RACE reads were re-called with MiXCR into one record per CDR3 protein. The repertoire consists of approximately 850,000 distinct CDR3 sequences, with approximately 48% occurring once and the leading ten covering approximately 20%. Only a few counts were recorded for this clonotype. Its antigen is not identified.

The specimen was blood. This clonotype was obtained from a man in his fifties or sixties in good health. The chain uses TRBV7-2 and TRBJ1-6, with D unresolved. The CDR3: CASSSMTALHF. Written as DNA, the CDR3 is TGTGCCAGCAGCTCGATGACGGCCCTCCACTTT.